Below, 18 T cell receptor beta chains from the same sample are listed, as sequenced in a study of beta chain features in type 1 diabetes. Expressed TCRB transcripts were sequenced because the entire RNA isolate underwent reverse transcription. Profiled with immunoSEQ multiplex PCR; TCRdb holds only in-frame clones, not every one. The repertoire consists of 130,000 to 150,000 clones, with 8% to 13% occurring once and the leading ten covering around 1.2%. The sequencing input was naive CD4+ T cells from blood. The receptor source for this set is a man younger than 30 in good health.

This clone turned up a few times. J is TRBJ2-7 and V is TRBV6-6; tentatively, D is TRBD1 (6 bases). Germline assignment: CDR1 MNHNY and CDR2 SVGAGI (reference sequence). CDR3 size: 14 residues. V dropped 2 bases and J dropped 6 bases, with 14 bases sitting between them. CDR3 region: CASSYGLTGLEQYF. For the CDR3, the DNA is TGTGCCAGCAGTTACGGCCTGACAGGTCTCGAGCAGTACTTC.

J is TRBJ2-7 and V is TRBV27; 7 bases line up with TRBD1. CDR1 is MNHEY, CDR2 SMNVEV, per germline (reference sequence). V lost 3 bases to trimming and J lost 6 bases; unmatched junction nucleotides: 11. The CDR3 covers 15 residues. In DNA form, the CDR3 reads TGTGCCAGCAGTTTGTACAGGGGCGCGGTACGCGAGCAGTACTTC. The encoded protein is CASSLYRGAVREQYF.

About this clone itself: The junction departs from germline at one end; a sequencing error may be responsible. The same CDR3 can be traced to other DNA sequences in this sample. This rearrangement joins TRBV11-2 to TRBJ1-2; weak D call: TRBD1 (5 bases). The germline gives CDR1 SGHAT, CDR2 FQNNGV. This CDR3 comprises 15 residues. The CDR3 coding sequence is TGTGCCAGCAGCTCCACCTTGCGGGGCGTCGATGGCTATACCTTC. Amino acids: CASSSTLRGVDGYTF.

Written as DNA, the CDR3 is TGTGCCAGCAGCTTTCAGTCCGGGACTAGCTACGAGCAGTACTTC. Encoded protein: CASSFQSGTSYEQYF. The genes are TRBV7-8 and TRBJ2-7; 8 bases map to TRBD2. This CDR3 region has 15 residues. V trimming: 3 bases; J trimming: 3 bases; junction bases outside the gene matches: 7. Per germline, CDR1 SGHVS and CDR2 FQNEAQ.

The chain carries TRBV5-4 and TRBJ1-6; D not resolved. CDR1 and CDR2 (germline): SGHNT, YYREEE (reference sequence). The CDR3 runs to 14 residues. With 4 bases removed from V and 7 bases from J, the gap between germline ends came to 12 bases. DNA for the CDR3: TGTGCCAGCAGCACAAGGACTTGGAATTCACCCCTCCACTTT. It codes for CASSTRTWNSPLHF. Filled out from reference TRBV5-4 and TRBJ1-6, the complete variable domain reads ETGVTQSPTHLIKTRGQQVTLRCSSQSGHNTVSWYQQALGQGPQFIFQYYREEENGRGNFPPRFSGLQFPNYSSELNVNALELDDSALYLCASSTRTWNSPLHFGNGTRLTVT.

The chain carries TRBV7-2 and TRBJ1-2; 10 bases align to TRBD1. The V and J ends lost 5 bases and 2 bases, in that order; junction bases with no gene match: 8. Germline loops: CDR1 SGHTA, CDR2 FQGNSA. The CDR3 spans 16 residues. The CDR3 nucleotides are TGTGCCAGCAGCCATCCTGGACAGGGGGAGAACTATGGCTACACCTTC. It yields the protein CASSHPGQGENYGYTF.

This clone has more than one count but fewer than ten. This chain's CDR3 is CASSLGWDRPNTEAFF. The CDR3 DNA follows: TGTGCCAGCAGCTTAGGTTGGGACAGGCCGAACACTGAAGCTTTCTTT. V usage is TRBV7-9 and J usage is TRBJ1-1; TRBD1 agrees at 8 bases. CDR3 length: 16 residues. Germline V gene lookup returns CDR1 SEHNR and CDR2 FQNEAQ (reference sequence). Losses at the gene ends were 1 base for V and 1 base for J; bases not matched to a gene: 5.

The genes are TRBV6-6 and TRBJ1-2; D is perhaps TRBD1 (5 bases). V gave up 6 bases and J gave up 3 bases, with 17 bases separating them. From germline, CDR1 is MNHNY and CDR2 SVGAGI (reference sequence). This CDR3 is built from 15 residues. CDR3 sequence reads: CASSYRDGGHYGYTF. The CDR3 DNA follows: TGTGCCAGCAGCTACCGGGACGGAGGGCACTATGGCTACACCTTC.

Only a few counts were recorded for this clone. CDR3 protein: CASSPETGTKNIQYF. CDR3 sequence (DNA): TGCGCCAGCAGCCCAGAGACAGGGACCAAAAACATTCAGTACTTC. This sequence joins TRBV5-1 and TRBJ2-4, with 7 bases identical to TRBD1. Germline CDR1 and CDR2: SGHRS and YFSETQ. This CDR3 is built from 15 residues. The ends lost 4 bases at V and 2 bases at J; junction bases unmatched: 6.

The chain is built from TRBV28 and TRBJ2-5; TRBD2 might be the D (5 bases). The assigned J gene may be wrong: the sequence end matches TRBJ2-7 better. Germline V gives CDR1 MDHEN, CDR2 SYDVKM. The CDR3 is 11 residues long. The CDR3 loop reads CATWRQYEQYF. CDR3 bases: TGTGCCACCTGGAGGCAGTACGAGCAGTACTTC.

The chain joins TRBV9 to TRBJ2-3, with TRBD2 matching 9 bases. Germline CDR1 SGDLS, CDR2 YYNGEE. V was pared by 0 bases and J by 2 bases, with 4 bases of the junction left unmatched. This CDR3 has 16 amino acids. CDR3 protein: CASSVGASGATDTQYF. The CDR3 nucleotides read TGTGCCAGCAGCGTAGGCGCTAGCGGGGCCACAGATACGCAGTATTTT.

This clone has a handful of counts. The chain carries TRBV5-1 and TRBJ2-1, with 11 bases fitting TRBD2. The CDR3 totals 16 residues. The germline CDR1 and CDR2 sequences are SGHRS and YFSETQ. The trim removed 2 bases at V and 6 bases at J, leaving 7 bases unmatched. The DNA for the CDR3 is TGCGCCAGCAGCTTTTTAGCGGGGGGGCCGGTCAATGAGCAGTTCTTC. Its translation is CASSFLAGGPVNEQFF.

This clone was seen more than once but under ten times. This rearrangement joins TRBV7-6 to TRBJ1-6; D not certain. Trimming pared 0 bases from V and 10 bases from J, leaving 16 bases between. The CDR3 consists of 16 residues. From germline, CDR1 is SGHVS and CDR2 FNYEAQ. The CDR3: CASSLASAGGLSPLHF. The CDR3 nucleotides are TGTGCCAGCAGCTTAGCCTCGGCGGGAGGCCTCTCACCCCTCCACTTT. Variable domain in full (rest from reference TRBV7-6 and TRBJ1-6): GAGVSQSPRYKVTKRGQDVALRCDPISGHVSLYWYRQALGQGPEFLTYFNYEAQQDKSGLPNDRFSAERPEGSISTLTIQRTEQRDSAMYRCASSLASAGGLSPLHFGNGTRLTVT.

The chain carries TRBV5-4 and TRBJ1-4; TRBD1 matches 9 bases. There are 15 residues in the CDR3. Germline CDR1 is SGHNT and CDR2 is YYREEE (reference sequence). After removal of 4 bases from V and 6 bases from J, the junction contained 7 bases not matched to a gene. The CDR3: CASSHTGGQYEKLFF. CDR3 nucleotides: TGTGCCAGCAGCCATACAGGGGGCCAGTATGAAAAACTGTTTTTT.

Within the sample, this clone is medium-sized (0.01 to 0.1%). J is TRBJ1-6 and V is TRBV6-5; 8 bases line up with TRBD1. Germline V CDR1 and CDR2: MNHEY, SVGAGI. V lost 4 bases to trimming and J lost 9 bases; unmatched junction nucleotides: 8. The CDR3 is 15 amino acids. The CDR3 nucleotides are TGTGCCAGCAGTTCTGGGACAGGTCAGGTTTCACCCCTCCACTTT. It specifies CASSSGTGQVSPLHF.

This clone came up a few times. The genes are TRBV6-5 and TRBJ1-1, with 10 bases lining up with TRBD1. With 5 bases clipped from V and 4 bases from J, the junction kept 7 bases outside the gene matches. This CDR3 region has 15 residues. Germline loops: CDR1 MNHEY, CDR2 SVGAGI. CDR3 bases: TGTGCCAGCAGTACCTCGGGACAGGGGATCACTGAAGCTTTCTTT. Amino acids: CASSTSGQGITEAFF.

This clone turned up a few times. The CDR3 DNA is TGTGCCAGCAGTGAATCCCCGTGGAGCTCCTACAATGAGCAGTTCTTC. Translating it yields CASSESPWSSYNEQFF. V gene TRBV6-4 combines with J gene TRBJ2-1; D gene ambiguous. V was cut by 3 bases and J by 0 bases, with 12 bases left in between. CDR3 length: 16 amino acids. Germline CDR1 MRHNA, CDR2 SNTAGT.

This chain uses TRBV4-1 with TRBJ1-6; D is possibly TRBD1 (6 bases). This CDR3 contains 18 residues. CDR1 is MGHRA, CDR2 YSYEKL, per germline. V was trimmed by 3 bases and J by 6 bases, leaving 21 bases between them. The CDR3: CASSQGYRARGPNSPLHF. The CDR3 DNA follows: TGCGCCAGCAGCCAGGGATACAGGGCCAGGGGACCTAATTCACCCCTCCACTTT.